These T cell receptor beta chains were read from a single sample in a study of cytomegalovirus exposure and HLA in healthy donors. TCRdb's copy holds only in-frame clones and misses some; the assay was immunoSEQ multiplex PCR. The sample shows over 100,000 clones, about 90% of them seen only once. Sequencing was carried out using PBMCs. The receptors derive from a woman aged 18-29 years in good health and CMV-seronegative. The CDR3 runs from the conserved cysteine through the conserved F or W. Size is stated for part of the rows, as once, few or many counts, or as a class when the clone is expanded.

j_gene	v_gene	len	abundance	CDR3aa
TRBJ2-1	TRBV29-1	17	NA	CSVDGTGVHITDNEQFF
TRBJ2-1	TRBV28	16	NA	CASSYSGSGGYNEQFF
TRBJ2-1	TRBV27	14	NA	CASSLRDRKGRQFF
TRBJ2-7	TRBV13	15	NA	CASSEGHRSSYEQYF
TRBJ2-4	TRBV28	14	NA	CASGTGLAKNIQYF
TRBJ2-1	TRBV9	14	NA	CASSPRDFRDEQFF
TRBJ2-7	TRBV7-2	16	few	CASSLQASGAYYEQYF
TRBJ2-1	TRBV11-2	17	NA	CASSSSLRGNSYNEQFF
TRBJ1-1	TRBV7-9	14	NA	CASSPQNWVAEAFF
TRBJ1-4	TRBV2	13	NA	CASLRDRNEKLFF
TRBJ2-3	TRBV11-3	13	NA	CASSEGGTDTQYF
TRBJ2-3	TRBV28	17	NA	CASSSRGRGRVGDTQYF
TRBJ1-1	TRBV7-6	14	once	CASSSSQDYTEAFF
TRBJ1-2	TRBV7-6	11	NA	CAILAPSGYTF
TRBJ2-3	TRBV7-8	16	NA	CASSWRWGGLTDTQYF
TRBJ2-7	TRBV7-9	14	NA	CASSFWDRVSEQYF
TRBJ2-3	TRBV9	15	NA	CASSVVPGLTDTQYF
TRBJ1-2	TRBV28	13	NA	CASSLVSGYGYTF
TRBJ2-1	TRBV30	15	NA	CAWSAGTGIYNEQFF
TRBJ2-2	TRBV5-1	17	once	CASSLTGLDVFTGELFF
TRBJ1-3	TRBV7-3	16	once	CASSLSGAGGGNTIYF
TRBJ2-4	TRBV7-9	16	NA	CASSSGPLQAKNIQYF
TRBJ1-2	TRBV5-1	13	NA	CASSFKGERGYTF